Listed here is a single T cell receptor (beta chain). Its cognate antigen is unknown. Only one base separates this from a far larger clonotype, so it likely reflects a read error. This sample stems from a study of shared clonotypes between healthy human individuals. Study outcomes and limitations: Clonotype sharing among donors was expected to depend on sequencing depth. There were few donors, and this limited the genetic and exposure-history diversity represented.

Per the original data handling: Filtering was not the same, since immunoSEQ gave junction-only sequences without quality scores. Sequencing used immunoSEQ multiplex PCR; TCRdb keeps in-frame clones, though not all of them. Clone size and V and J calls were adopted from that table, with D and trimming inferred from the DNA. Among about half a million clones listed, roughly 80% were seen once. For unsorted samples, genomic DNA was extracted from around 88 million PBMCs. The CDR3 consists of 14 residues. The V and J ends lost 2 bases and 7 bases respectively, with 17 bases between them. Germline CDR1 GTSNPN, CDR2 SVGIG (reference sequence).

The TCR originated in a woman between 35 and 50 years old in good health. Some clones in this sample may be carry-over from other donors' samples. Material for sequencing was PBMCs. The chain combines TRBV30 with TRBJ1-1, with a possible D match to TRBD1 (6 bases). CDR3 sequence: CAWSHRDGDIEAFF. In DNA form, the CDR3 reads TGTGCCTGGAGTCACAGGGACGGGGACATTGAAGCTTTCTTT.